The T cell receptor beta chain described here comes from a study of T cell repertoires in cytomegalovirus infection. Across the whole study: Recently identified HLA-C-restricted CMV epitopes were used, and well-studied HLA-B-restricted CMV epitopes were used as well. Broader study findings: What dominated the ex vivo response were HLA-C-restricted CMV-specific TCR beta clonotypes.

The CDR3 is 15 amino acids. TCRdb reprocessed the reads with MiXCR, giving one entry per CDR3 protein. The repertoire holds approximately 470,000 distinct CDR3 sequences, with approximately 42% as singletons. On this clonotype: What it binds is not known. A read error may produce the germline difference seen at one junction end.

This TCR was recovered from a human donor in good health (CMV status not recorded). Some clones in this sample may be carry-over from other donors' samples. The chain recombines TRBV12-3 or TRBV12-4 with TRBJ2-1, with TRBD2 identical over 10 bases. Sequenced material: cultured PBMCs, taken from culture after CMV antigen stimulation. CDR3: CASTLLAGLNNEQFF. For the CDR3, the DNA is TGTGCCAGCACTTTACTAGCGGGACTTAACAATGAGCAGTTCTTC.